This record looks at one T cell receptor (beta chain) sequence and its context. This sample was taken from a study of technical replicates of blood from a few donors. Clones were read by immunoSEQ multiplex PCR, and TCRdb kept only the in-frame ones, dropping some. Among just under 60,000 clones listed, roughly nine tenths were seen once. The sequencing input was PBMCs. The TCR sequence derives from a human donor in good health. Some clones in this sample may be carry-over from other donors' samples.

The CDR3 DNA sequence: TGCGCCAGCAGCCGGGACACAGAATTTGGCACTGAAGCTTTCTTT. It translates to CASSRDTEFGTEAFF. This chain connects TRBV5-1 to TRBJ1-1, with D tentatively TRBD1 (6 bases). The CDR3 loop spans 15 amino acids. Germline values: CDR1 SGHRS, CDR2 YFSETQ. V was pared by 4 bases and J by 4 bases, with 17 bases between.